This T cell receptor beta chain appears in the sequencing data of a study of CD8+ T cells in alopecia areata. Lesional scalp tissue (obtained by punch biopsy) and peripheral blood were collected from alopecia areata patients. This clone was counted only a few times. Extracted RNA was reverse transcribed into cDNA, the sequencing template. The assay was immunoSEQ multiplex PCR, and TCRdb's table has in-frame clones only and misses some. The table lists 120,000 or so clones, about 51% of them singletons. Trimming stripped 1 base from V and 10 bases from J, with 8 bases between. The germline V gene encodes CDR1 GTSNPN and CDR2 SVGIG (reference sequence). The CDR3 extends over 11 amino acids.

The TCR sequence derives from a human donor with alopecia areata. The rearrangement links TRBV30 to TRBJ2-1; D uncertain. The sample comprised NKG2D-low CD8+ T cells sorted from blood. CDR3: CAWSEVDEQFF. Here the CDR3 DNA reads TGTGCCTGGAGTGAAGTAGACGAGCAGTTCTTC.